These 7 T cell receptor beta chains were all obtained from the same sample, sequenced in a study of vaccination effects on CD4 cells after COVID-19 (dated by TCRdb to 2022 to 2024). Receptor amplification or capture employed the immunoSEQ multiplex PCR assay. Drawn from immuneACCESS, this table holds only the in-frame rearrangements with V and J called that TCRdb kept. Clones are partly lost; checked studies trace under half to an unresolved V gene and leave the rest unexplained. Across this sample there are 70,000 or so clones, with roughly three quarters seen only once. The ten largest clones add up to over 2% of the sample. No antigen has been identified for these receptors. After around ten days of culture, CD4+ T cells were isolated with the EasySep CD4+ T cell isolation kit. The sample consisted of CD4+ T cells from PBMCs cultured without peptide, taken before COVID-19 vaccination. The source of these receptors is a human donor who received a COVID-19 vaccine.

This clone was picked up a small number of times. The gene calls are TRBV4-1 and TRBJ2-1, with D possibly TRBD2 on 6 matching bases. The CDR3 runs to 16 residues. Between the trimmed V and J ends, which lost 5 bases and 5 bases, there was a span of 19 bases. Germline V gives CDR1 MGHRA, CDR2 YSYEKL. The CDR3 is CASSFRGAGLNNEQFF. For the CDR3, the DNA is TGCGCCAGCAGCTTCCGCGGGGCGGGCCTAAACAATGAGCAGTTCTTC.

CDR3 sequence: CASSSQGGGYTF. CDR3 bases: TGTGCCAGCAGCTCTCAGGGGGGTGGCTACACCTTC. The rearrangement links TRBV7-2 to TRBJ1-2; 7 bases match TRBD1. The CDR3 runs 12 residues. V dropped 4 bases and J dropped 7; count of bases not matched to a gene: 3. Germline-derived CDR1 and CDR2 are SGHTA and FQGNSA.

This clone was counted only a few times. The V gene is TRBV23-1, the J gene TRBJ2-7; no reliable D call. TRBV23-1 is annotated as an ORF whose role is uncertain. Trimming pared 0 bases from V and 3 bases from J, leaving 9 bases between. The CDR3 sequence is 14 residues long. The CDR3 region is CASSQSEASYEQYV. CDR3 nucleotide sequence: TGCGCCAGCAGTCAATCAGAGGCTAGCTACGAGCAGTACGTC.

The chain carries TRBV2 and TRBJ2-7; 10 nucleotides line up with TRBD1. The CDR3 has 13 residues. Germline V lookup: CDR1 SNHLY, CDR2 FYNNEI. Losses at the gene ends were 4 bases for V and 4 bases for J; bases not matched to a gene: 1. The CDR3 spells CASSGDRGYEQYV. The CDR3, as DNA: TGTGCCAGCAGTGGGGACAGGGGTTACGAGCAGTACGTC.

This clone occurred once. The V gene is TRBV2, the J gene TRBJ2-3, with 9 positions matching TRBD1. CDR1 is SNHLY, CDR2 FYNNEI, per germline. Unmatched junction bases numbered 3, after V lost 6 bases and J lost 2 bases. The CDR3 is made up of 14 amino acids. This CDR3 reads CASRQGADTDTQYF. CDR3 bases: TGTGCCAGCAGACAGGGGGCCGACACAGATACGCAGTATTTT.

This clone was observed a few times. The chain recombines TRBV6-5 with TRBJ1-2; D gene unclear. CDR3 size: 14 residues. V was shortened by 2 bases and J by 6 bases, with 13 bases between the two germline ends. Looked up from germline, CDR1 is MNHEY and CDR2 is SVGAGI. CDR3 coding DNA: TGTGCCAGCAGTTACGAGGCGGGCCTTAATGGCTACACCTTC. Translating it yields CASSYEAGLNGYTF.

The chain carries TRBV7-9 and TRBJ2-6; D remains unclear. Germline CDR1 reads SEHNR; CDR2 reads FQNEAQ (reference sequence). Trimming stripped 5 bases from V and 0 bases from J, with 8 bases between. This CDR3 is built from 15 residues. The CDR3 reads CASSRSFSGANVLTF. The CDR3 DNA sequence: TGTGCCAGCAGCCGGTCTTTCTCTGGGGCCAACGTCCTGACTTTC. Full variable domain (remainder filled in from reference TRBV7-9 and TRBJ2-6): DTGVSQNPRHKITKRGQNVTFRCDPISEHNRLYWYRQTLGQGPEFLTYFQNEAQLEKSRLLSDRFSAERPKGSFSTLEIQRTEQGDSAMYLCASSRSFSGANVLTFGAGSRLTVL.